This TCR beta chain was captured by sequencing in a study of blood T cell repertoires in COVID-19 (dated by TCRdb to about 2020). Concerning the study at large: Collaborator samples came from the United States, Italy and Spain and covered acute and convalescent phases of COVID-19. The repertoires were made available in a free public database intended to serve as a resource for research on the immune response to SARS-CoV-2. Deeply sampled blood TCRbeta repertoires from subjects exposed to, actively infected with, or recovered from COVID-19 were included in the dataset. The sample metadata nearly always contained a de-identified subject ID, COVID-19 status, age in years and sex. The material from the prospective study consisted of cDNA or gDNA derived from T cells, B-cell-depleted T cells, or PBMCs. The samples were drawn from two sources: the first 160 participants of the ongoing ImmuneRACE study, and 1,200 or so subjects contributed by 6 global collaborators. Where HLA class I and class II types were available, the types were taken from metadata supplied by the sample provider, not from assay-based typing.

Regarding this clone: Its antigen target is currently unknown. Base qualities are missing; no much larger clone stands one base away.

The collaborating institutions used their own protocols to collect whole blood in K2EDTA tubes. Collaborator samples were shipped for TCRbeta analysis as frozen whole blood, isolated PBMCs, or DNA extracted from either sample type. TCRbeta CDR3 regions were amplified from genomic DNA using the immunoSEQ Assay, a bias-controlled multiplex PCR. Turning to the authors' computational methods: The number of nucleated cells in each sample was estimated from the amplification of reference gene primers within the assay. To quantify the absolute abundance of each unique TCRbeta CDR3 rearrangement, sequence reads were collapsed and filtered. For each sample, productive Simpson clonality was calculated as the square root of Simpson's diversity index over productive rearrangements. The clones in this table, taken by TCRdb from immuneACCESS, are in-frame only. Not every clone is retained; where verified, under half of the shortfall comes from an unresolved V gene, and the cause of the rest is unknown. V and J calls and clone size follow that table, whereas D and trimming were derived from the DNA. The sample table lists about 100,000 clones, 88% of them with a count of one. 5% of the sample is in the top ten clones.

Study-level results and caveats: Clinical and demographic metadata were provided uncurated, with the amount varying by source and participant.

Specimen: peripheral blood. This TCR came from a human donor in a cohort sampled during active COVID-19.

The DNA sequence is given as TGTGCCAGCAGCTTTTCGTTGCGGGAGACCCAGTACTTC. This gives the protein CASSFSLRETQYF. This sequence uses TRBV7-8 and TRBJ2-5; the D gene lacks a confident call. Between the V and J ends, shortened by 3 bases and 5 bases respectively, the junction contains 10 bases. Taken from the germline V gene, the CDR1 and CDR2 loops are SGHVS and FQNEAQ. Including cysteine and phenylalanine, the CDR3 has 13 amino acids. Only the CDR3 DNA is retained, 39 bases long and in frame from the first base.